This T cell receptor (beta chain) stems from a study of control samples from healthy donors and cancer patients. CDR3 length: 18 residues. Per germline, CDR1 LGHDT and CDR2 YNNKEL (reference sequence). V was clipped by 1 base and J by 6 bases, with 22 bases between them. Profiling relied on immunoSEQ multiplex PCR, and the TCRdb table lists in-frame clones only, not all of them. The top ten clones hold about 39% of a sample with 40,000 to 60,000 clones, 85% to 90% of them seen once. Sequenced: PBMCs. The TCR was taken from a man aged 45-65 years with head and neck cancer. The chain carries TRBV3-1 (or the pseudogene TRBV3-2) and TRBJ2-1; the D gene is possibly TRBD1 (6 bases). CDR3 protein: CASSQVVQGYTSSNEQFF. CDR3 in DNA: TGTGCCAGCAGCCAAGTGGTACAGGGTTATACTTCGTCCAATGAGCAGTTCTTC.